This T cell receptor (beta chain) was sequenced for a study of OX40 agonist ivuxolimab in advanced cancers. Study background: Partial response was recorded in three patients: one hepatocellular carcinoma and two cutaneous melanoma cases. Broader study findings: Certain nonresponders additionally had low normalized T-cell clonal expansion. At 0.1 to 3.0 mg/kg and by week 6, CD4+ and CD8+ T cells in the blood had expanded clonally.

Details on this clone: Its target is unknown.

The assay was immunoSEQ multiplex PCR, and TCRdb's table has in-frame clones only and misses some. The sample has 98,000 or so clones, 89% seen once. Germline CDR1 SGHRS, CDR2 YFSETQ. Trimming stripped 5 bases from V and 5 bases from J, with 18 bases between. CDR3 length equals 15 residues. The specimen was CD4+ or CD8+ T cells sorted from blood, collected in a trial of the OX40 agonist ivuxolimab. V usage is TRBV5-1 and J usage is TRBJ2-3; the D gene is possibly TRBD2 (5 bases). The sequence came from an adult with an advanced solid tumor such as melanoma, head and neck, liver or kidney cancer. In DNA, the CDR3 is TGCGCCAGCAGTCCGGACTCCCCCACACGAGATACGCAGTATTTT. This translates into CASSPDSPTRDTQYF.